This is a list of T cell receptor beta chains from one sample in a study of CD8 T cells in ankylosing spondylitis. TCRdb independently ran MiXCR on the 5' RACE reads; one entry per CDR3 protein. The table shows around 480,000 distinct CDR3 sequences, with over 15% occurring only once. The source material was blood, either unsorted or a sorted T cell fraction (not recorded which). These receptors came from a male donor with ankylosing spondylitis. CDR3s include the opening cysteine and the closing phenylalanine or tryptophan. The order of the fields is J gene, V gene, D gene, clone size, CDR3 DNA, CDR3 protein. A D gene is named only where the DNA matches it firmly. Clone size is stated in some rows and not others, as once, few, many or a class when expanded.

>TRBJ2-4|TRBV2|TRBD1|few
TGTGCCAGCAGGGAGCAGGGGGCCGCCAAAAACATTCAGTACTTC
CASREQGAAKNIQYF
>TRBJ2-5|TRBV5-1|.|few
TGCGCCAGCAGCTGGGCCCAGGGATACCAAGAGACCCAGTACTTC
CASSWAQGYQETQYF
>TRBJ2-2|TRBV2|.|few
TGTGCCAGCAGGCCCGACCCTCCAGGGACCGGGGAGCTGTTTTTT
CASRPDPPGTGELFF
>TRBJ2-5|TRBV20-1|TRBD2|.
TGCAGTGCTAGTCCCGCTAGCGGGACTCAAGAGACCCAGTACTTC
CSASPASGTQETQYF
>TRBJ2-3|TRBV20-1|.|.
TGCAGTGCTGACGGAAGCACAGATACGCAGTATTTT
CSADGSTDTQYF
>TRBJ2-2|TRBV18|TRBD1|many
TGTGCCAGCTCACCATTAGGACAGGCCGACACCGGGGAGCTGTTTTTT
CASSPLGQADTGELFF
>TRBJ1-1|TRBV20-1|TRBD1|.
TGCAGTGCTAGAGAAGCAGGGGGGACTGAAGCTTTCTTT
CSAREAGGTEAFF
>TRBJ1-2|TRBV27|TRBD1|many
TGTGCCAGCAGTTCAGGGGGGGAGAGGAGACATGGCTACACCTTC
CASSSGGERRHGYTF
>TRBJ1-6|TRBV2|.|few
TGTGCCAGCAGGGCCTACGGGACATCACCCCTCCACTTT
CASRAYGTSPLHF
>TRBJ1-2|TRBV5-4|TRBD1|.
TGTGCCAGCAGCGTCACCGGGACAGGAACTCTTGGCTATGGCTACACCTTC
CASSVTGTGTLGYGYTF
>TRBJ2-5|TRBV6-1|TRBD2|.
TGTGCCAGCTGGGGGGGTAGGAGCGGGACCCAAGAGACCCAGTACTTC
CASWGGRSGTQETQYF